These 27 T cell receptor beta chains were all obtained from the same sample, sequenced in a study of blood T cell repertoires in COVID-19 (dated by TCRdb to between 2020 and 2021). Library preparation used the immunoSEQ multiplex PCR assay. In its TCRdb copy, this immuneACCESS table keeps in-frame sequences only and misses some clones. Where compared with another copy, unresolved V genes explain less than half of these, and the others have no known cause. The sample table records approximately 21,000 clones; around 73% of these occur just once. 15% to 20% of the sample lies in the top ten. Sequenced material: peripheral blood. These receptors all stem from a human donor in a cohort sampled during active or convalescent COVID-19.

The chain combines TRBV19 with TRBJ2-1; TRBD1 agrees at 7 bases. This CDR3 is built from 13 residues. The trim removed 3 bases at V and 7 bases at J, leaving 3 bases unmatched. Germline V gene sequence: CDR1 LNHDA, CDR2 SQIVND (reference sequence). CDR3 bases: TGTGCCAGTAGTATGACAGGGCTAAATGAGCAGTTCTTC. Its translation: CASSMTGLNEQFF.

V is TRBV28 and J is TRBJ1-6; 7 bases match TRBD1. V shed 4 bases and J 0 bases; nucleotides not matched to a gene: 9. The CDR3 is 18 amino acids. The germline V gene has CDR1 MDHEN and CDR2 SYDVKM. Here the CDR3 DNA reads TGTGCCAGCAGTTCCACTCTAAGGACAGGCTCCTATAATTCACCCCTCCACTTT. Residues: CASSSTLRTGSYNSPLHF.

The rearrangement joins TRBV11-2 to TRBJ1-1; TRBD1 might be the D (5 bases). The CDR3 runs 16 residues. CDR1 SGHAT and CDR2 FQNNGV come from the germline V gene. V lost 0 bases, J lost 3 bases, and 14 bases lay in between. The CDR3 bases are TGTGCCAGCAGCTTAGATGGAACTTGGGGGGACACTGAAGCTTTCTTT. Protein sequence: CASSLDGTWGDTEAFF.

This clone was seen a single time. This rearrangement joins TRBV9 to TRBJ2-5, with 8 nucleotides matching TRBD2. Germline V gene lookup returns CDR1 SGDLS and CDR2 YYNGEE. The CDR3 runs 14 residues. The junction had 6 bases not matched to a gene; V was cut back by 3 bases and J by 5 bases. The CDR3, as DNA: TGTGCCAGCAGCGCCGGGACTAGAGAGGAGACCCAGTACTTC. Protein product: CASSAGTREETQYF. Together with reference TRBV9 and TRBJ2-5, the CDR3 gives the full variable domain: DSGVTQTPKHLITATGQRVTLRCSPRSGDLSVYWYQQSLDQGLQFLIQYYNGEERAKGNILERFSAQQFPDLHSELNLSSLELGDSALYFCASSAGTREETQYFGPGTRLLVL.

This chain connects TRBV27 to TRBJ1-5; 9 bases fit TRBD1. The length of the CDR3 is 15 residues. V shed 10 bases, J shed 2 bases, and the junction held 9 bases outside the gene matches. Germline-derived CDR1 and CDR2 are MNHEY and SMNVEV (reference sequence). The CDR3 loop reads CATMTGGSGNQPQHF. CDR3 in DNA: TGTGCCACCATGACAGGGGGATCGGGCAATCAGCCCCAGCATTTT.

Here the CDR3 reads CASSRAGGNTGELFF. In DNA, the CDR3 is TGTGCCAGCAGTCGCGCGGGAGGAAACACCGGGGAGCTGTTTTTT. This chain connects TRBV9 to TRBJ2-2; 8 positions match TRBD2. Germline CDR1 SGDLS, CDR2 YYNGEE. The CDR3 is 15 residues long. Trimming removed 5 bases from V and 2 bases from J; junction bases left unmatched: 5.

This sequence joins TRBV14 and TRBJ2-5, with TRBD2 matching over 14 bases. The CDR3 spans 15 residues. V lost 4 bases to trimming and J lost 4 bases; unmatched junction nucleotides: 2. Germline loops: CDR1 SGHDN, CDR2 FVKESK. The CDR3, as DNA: TGTGCCAGCAGCCCGGGACTAGCGGGAGCAGAGACCCAGTACTTC. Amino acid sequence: CASSPGLAGAETQYF.

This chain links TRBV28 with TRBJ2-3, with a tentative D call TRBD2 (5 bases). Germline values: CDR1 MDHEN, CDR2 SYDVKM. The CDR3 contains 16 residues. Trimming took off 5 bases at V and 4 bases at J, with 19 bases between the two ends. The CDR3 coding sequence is TGTGCCAGCAGTCTCTGGACTCCAGGTATTTCAGATACGCAGTATTTT. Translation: CASSLWTPGISDTQYF.

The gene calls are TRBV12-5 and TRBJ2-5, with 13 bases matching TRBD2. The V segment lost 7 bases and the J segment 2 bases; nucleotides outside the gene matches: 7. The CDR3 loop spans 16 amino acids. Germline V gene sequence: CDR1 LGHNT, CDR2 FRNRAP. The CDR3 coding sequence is TGTGCTAGTGCCTGGGGGACTAGCGGGGCTCAAGAGACCCAGTACTTC. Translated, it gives CASAWGTSGAQETQYF.

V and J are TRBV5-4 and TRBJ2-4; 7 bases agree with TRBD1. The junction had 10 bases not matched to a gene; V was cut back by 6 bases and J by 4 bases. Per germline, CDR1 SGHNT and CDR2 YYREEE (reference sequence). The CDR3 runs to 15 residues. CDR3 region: CASTYQGGGKNIQYF. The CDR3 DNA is TGTGCCAGCACCTACCAAGGGGGCGGGAAAAACATTCAGTACTTC.

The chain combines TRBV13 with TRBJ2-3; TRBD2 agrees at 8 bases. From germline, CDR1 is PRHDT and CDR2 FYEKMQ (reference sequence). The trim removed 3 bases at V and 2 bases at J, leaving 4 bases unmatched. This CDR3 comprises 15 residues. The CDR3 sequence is CASSLRGAPTDTQYF. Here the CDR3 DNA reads TGTGCCAGCAGCTTGCGGGGGGCACCCACAGATACGCAGTATTTT. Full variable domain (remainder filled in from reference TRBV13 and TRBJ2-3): AAGVIQSPRHLIKEKRETATLKCYPIPRHDTVYWYQQGPGQDPQFLISFYEKMQSDKGSIPDRFSAQQFSDYHSELNMSSLELGDSALYFCASSLRGAPTDTQYFGPGTRLTVL.

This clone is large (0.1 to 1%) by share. Here the CDR3 reads CASSPTDRVEKLFF. For the CDR3, the DNA is TGTGCCAGTAGTCCAACCGACAGGGTTGAAAAACTGTTTTTT. V usage is TRBV19 and J usage is TRBJ1-4, with 7 bases matching TRBD1. Germline CDR1 reads LNHDA; CDR2 reads SQIVND (reference sequence). This CDR3 is 14 amino acids long. With V trimmed by 5 bases and J by 7 bases, 7 bases remained unmatched.

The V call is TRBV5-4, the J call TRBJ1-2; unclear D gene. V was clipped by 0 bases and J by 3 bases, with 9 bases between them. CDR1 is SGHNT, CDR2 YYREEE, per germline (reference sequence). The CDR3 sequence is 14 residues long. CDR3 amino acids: CASSLGVGDYGYTF. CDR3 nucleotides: TGTGCCAGCAGCTTGGGGGTGGGAGACTATGGCTACACCTTC.

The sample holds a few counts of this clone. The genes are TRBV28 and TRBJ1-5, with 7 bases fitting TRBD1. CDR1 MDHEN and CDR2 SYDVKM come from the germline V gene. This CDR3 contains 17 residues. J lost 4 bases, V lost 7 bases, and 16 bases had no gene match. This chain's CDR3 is CASKLRTITGANQPQHF. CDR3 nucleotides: TGTGCCAGCAAACTCCGCACCATCACAGGGGCAAATCAGCCCCAGCATTTT.

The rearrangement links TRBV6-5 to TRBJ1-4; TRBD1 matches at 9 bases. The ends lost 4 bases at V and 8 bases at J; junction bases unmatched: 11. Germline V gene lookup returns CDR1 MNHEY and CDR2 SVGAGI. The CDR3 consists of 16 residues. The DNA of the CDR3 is TGTGCCAGCAGTTCCTCCGGGACAGGGACTTCCGAAAAACTGTTTTTT. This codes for CASSSSGTGTSEKLFF.

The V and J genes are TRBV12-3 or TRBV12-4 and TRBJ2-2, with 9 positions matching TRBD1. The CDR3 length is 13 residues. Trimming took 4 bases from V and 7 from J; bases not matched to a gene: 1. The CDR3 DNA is TGTGCCAGCAGTTACAGGGGGCGCGGGGAGCTGTTTTTT. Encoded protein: CASSYRGRGELFF.

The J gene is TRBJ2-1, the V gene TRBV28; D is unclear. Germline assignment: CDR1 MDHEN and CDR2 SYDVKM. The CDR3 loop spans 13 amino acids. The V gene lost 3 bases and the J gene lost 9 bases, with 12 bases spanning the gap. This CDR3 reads CASSFSSPPEQFF. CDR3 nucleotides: TGTGCCAGCAGTTTTAGTAGCCCCCCTGAGCAGTTCTTC.

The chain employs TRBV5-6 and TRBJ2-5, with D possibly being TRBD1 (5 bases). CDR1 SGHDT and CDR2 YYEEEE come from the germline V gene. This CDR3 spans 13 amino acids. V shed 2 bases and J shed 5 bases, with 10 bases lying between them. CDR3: CASSFGRAETQYF. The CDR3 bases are TGTGCCAGCAGCTTCGGCAGGGCTGAGACCCAGTACTTC. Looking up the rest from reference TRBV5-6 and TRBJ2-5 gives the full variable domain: DAGVTQSPTHLIKTRGQQVTLRCSPKSGHDTVSWYQQALGQGPQFIFQYYEEEERQRGNFPDRFSGHQFPNYSSELNVNALLLGDSALYLCASSFGRAETQYFGPGTRLLVL.

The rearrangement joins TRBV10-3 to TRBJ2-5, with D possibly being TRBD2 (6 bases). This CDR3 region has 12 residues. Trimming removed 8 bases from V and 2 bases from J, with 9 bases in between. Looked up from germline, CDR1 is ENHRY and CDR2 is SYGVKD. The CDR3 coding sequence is TGTGCCATCGGGGGACTTCAAGAGACCCAGTACTTC. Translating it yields CAIGGLQETQYF.

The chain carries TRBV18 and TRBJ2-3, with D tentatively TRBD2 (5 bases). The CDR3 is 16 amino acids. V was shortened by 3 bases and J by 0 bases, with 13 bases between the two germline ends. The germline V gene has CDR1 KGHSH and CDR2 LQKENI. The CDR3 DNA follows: TGTGCCAGCTCACCCCCTTTGGGCGGGAGCACAGATACGCAGTATTTT. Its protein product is CASSPPLGGSTDTQYF. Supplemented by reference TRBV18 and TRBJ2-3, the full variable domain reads NAGVMQNPRHLVRRRGQEARLRCSPMKGHSHVYWYRQLPEEGLKFMVYLQKENIIDESGMPKERFSAEFPKEGPSILRIQQVVRGDSAAYFCASSPPLGGSTDTQYFGPGTRLTVL.

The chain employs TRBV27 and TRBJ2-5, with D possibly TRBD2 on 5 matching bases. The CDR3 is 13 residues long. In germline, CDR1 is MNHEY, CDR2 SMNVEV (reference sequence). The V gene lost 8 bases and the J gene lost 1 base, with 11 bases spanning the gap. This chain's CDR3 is CASGPRGQETQYF. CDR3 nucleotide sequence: TGTGCCAGCGGCCCCCGGGGCCAAGAGACCCAGTACTTC.

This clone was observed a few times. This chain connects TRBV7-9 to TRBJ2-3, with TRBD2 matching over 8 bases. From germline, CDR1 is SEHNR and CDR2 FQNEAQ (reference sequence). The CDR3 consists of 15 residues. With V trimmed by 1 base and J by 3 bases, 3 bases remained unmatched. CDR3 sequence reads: CASSLGSGGTDTQYF. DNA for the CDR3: TGTGCCAGCAGCTTAGGGAGCGGGGGAACAGATACGCAGTATTTT.

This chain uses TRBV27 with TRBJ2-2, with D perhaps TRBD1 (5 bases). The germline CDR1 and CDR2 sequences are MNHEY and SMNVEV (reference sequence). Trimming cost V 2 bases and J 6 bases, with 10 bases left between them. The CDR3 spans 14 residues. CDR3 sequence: CASSLAGQSGELFF. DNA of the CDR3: TGTGCCAGCAGTTTAGCAGGGCAATCCGGGGAGCTGTTTTTT.

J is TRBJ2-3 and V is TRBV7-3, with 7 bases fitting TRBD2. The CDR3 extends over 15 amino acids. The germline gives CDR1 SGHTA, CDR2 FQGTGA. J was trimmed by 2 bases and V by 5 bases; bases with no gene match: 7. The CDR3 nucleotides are TGTGCCAGCAGCCGACGGAGCGGGGTCACAGATACGCAGTATTTT. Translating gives CASSRRSGVTDTQYF.

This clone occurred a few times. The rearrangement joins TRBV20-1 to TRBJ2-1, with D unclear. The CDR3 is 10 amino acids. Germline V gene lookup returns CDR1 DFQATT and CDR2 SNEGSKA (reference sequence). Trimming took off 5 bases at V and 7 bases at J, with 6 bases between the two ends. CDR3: CSALGNEQFF. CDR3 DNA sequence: TGCAGTGCTCTAGGTAATGAGCAGTTCTTC.

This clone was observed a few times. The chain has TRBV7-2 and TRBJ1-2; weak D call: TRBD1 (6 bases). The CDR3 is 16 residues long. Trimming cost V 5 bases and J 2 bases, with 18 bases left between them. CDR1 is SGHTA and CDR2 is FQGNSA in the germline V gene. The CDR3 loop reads CASSLGAGAANYGYTF. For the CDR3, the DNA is TGTGCCAGCAGCCTGGGGGCTGGGGCTGCCAACTATGGCTACACCTTC.

CDR3 sequence: CATSDRAVEKLFF. The CDR3 DNA follows: TGTGCCACCAGTGACAGGGCGGTTGAAAAACTGTTTTTT. This chain connects TRBV24-1 to TRBJ1-4, with D possibly TRBD1 on 5 matching bases. Trimming removed 4 bases from V and 7 bases from J, with 9 bases in between. CDR1 and CDR2 (germline): KGHDR, SFDVKD. The CDR3 covers 13 residues.